The sequence of this T cell receptor beta chain was determined in a study of blood T cell repertoires in COVID-19. For the study at large: Samples representing acute and convalescent COVID-19 were sourced from the United States, Italy and Spain.

Only in-frame clones appear in the TCRdb table, and some are missing; sequencing was by immunoSEQ multiplex PCR. The sample has approximately 280,000 clones; approximately 84% are singletons. This clone was recorded only once. The TCR sequence derives from a human donor with COVID-19, enrolled during active disease. The donor label of this sample is uncertain. The sequenced sample consisted of peripheral blood.

CDR3 in DNA: TGTGCCAGCAGCTTAGACCAGGCGAACACTGAAGCTTTCTTT. Its translation is CASSLDQANTEAFF. The gene calls are TRBV5-5 and TRBJ1-1; D uncertain. V was shortened by 2 bases and J by 1 base, with 9 bases between the two germline ends. The CDR3 has 14 residues. The germline V gene has CDR1 SGHKS and CDR2 YYEKEE (reference sequence).